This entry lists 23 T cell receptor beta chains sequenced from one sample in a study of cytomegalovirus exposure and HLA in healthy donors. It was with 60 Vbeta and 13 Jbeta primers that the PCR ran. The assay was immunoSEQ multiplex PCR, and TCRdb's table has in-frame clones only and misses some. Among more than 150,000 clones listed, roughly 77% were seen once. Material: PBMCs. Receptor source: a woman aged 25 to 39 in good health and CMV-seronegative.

The CDR3 nucleotides read TGCGCCAGCAGCCAGGCGGGGGGGAGGAACCTCGAGCAGTACTTC. Its protein is CASSQAGGRNLEQYF. The rearrangement joins TRBV4-1 to TRBJ2-7, with 9 bases that match TRBD2. Germline trimming cut 3 bases from V and 6 bases from J; bases unmatched to any gene: 9. This CDR3 has 15 amino acids. Per the germline V gene, CDR1 is MGHRA and CDR2 is YSYEKL.

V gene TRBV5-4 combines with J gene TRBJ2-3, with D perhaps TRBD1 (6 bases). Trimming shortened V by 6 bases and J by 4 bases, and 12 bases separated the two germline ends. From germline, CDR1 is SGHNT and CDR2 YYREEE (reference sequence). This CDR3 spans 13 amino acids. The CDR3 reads CASTQDRADTQYF. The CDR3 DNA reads TGTGCCAGCACCCAGGACAGAGCAGATACGCAGTATTTT.

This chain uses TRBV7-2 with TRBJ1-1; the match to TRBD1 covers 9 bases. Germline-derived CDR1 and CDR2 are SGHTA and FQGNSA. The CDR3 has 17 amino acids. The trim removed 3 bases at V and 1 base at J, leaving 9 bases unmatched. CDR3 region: CASSLGGTGSGNTEAFF. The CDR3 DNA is TGTGCCAGCAGCTTGGGGGGGACAGGGAGCGGGAACACTGAAGCTTTCTTT.

CDR3 region: CASSIQGAPGNTIYF. CDR3 nucleotides: TGTGCCAGTAGTATACAGGGGGCGCCTGGAAACACCATATATTTT. The rearrangement uses TRBV19 and TRBJ1-3, with 8 bases aligning to TRBD1. This CDR3 region has 15 residues. From germline, CDR1 is LNHDA and CDR2 SQIVND (reference sequence). V lost 2 bases and J lost 2; bases outside the gene matches: 2.

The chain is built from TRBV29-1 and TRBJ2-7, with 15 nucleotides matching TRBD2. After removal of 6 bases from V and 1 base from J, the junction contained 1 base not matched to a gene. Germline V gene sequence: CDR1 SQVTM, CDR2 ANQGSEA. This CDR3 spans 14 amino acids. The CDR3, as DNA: TGCAGCGTCGGGACTAGCGGGGGGTCCTACGAGCAGTACTTC. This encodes CSVGTSGGSYEQYF.

The CDR3 protein is CASRRDRDSNQPQHF. Written as DNA, the CDR3 is TGTGCCAGCAGACGCGACAGGGATAGCAATCAGCCCCAGCATTTT. The rearrangement links TRBV4-2 to TRBJ1-5, with TRBD1 identical over 7 bases. The length of the CDR3 is 15 residues. Germline V gives CDR1 LGHNA, CDR2 YNFKEQ. J was trimmed by 0 bases and V by 6 bases; bases with no gene match: 5.

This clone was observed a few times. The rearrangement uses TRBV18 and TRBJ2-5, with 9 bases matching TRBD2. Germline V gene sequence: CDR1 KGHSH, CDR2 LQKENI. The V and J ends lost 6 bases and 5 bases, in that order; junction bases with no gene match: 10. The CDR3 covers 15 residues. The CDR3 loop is CASSLAGPQVETQYF. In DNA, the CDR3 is TGTGCCAGCTCCCTAGCGGGGCCGCAGGTGGAGACCCAGTACTTC.

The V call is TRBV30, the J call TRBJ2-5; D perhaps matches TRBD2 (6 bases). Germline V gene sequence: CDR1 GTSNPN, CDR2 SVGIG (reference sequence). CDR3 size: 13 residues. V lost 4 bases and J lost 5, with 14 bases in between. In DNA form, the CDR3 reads TGTGCCTGGAATGTCGGGGGAAGGGAGACCCAGTACTTC. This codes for CAWNVGGRETQYF.

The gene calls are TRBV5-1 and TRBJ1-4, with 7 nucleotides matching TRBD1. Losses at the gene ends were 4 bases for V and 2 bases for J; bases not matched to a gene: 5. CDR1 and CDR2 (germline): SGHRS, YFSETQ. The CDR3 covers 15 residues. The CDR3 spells CASSLQGGTNEKLFF. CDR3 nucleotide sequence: TGCGCCAGCAGCCTCCAGGGGGGCACTAATGAAAAACTGTTTTTT.

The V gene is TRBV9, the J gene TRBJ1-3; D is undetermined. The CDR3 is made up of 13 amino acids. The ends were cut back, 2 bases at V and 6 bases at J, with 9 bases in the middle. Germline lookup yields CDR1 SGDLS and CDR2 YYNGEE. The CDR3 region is CASSVGPENTIYF. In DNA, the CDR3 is TGTGCCAGCAGCGTCGGTCCCGAAAACACCATATATTTT.

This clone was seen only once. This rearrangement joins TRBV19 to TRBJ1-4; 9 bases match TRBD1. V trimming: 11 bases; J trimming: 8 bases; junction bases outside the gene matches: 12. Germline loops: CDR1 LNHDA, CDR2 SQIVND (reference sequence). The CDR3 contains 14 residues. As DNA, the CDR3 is TGTGCCTCAACGTCCGGGACAGGGCGAGAAAAACTGTTTTTT. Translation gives CASTSGTGREKLFF.

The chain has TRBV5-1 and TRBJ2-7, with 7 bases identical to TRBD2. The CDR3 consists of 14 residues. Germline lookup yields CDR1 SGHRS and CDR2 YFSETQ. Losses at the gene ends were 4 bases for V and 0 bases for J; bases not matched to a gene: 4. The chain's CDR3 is CASSPGGSSYEQYF. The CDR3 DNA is TGCGCCAGCAGCCCCGGGGGGTCCTCCTACGAGCAGTACTTC. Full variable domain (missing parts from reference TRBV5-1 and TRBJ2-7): KAGVTQTPRYLIKTRGQQVTLSCSPISGHRSVSWYQQTPGQGLQFLFEYFSETQRNKGNFPGRFSGRQFSNSRSEMNVSTLELGDSALYLCASSPGGSSYEQYFGPGTRLTVT.

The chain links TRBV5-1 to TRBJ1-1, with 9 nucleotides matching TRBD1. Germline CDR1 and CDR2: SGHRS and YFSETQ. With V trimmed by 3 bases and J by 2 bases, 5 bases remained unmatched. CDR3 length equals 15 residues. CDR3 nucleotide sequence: TGCGCCAGCAGCTGGGGACAGGGCTTTAACACTGAAGCTTTCTTT. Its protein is CASSWGQGFNTEAFF.

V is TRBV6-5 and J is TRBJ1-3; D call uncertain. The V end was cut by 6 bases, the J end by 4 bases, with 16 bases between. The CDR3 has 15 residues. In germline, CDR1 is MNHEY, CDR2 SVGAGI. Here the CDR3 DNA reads TGTGCCAGCAGGCCACCTAGAGGCCCCGGAAACACCATATATTTT. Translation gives CASRPPRGPGNTIYF.

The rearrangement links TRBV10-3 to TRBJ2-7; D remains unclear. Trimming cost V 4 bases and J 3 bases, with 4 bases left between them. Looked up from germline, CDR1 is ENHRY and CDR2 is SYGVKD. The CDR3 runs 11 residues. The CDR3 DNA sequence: TGTGCCATCAGTGTGAGCTACGAGCAGTACTTC. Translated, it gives CAISVSYEQYF.

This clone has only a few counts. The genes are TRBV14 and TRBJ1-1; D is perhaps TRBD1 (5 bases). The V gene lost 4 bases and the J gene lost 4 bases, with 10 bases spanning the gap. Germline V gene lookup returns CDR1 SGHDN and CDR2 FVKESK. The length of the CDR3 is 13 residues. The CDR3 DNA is TGTGCCAGCAGCCTCAACACAGGCACTGAAGCTTTCTTT. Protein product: CASSLNTGTEAFF.

For the CDR3, the DNA is TGTGCCAGCAACCTTGACGGGACAGAGTTCTCCTACGAGCAGTACTTC. It translates to CASNLDGTEFSYEQYF. The V call is TRBV2, the J call TRBJ2-7, with TRBD1 identical over 7 bases. Germline lookup yields CDR1 SNHLY and CDR2 FYNNEI. The CDR3 loop spans 16 amino acids. Unmatched junction bases numbered 12, after V lost 7 bases and J lost 0 bases.

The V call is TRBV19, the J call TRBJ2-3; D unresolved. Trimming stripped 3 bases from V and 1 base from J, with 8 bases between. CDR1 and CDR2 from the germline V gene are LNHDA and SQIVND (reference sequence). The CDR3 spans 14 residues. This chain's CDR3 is CASSIGQGTDTQYF. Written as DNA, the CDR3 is TGTGCCAGTAGTATTGGGCAGGGCACAGATACGCAGTATTTT.

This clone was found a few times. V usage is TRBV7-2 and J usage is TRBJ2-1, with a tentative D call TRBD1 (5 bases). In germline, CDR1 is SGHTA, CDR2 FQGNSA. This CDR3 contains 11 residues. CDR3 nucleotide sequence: TGTGCGTCAGGGCGTCACAATGAGCAGTTCTTC. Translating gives CASGRHNEQFF.

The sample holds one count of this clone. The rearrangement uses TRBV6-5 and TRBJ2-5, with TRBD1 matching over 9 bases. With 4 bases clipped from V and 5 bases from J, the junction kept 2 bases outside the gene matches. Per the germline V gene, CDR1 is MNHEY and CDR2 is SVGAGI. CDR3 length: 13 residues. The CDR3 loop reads CASSWDRDETQYF. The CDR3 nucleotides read TGTGCCAGCAGTTGGGACAGGGATGAGACCCAGTACTTC.

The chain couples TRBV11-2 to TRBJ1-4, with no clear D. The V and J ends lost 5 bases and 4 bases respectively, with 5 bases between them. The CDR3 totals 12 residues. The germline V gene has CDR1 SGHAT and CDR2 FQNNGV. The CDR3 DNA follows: TGTGCCAGCAGCCCCTTTAATGAAAAACTGTTTTTT. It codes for CASSPFNEKLFF.

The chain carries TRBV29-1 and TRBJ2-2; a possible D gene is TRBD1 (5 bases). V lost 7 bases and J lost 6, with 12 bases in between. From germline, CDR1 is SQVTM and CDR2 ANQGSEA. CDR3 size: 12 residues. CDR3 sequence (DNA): TGCAGCGGGGGCTCTGTCTCCGGGGAGCTGTTTTTT. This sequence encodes CSGGSVSGELFF.

The CDR3 is CASSQHISGTGLTYEQYF. CDR3 DNA: TGCGCCAGCAGCCAACATATTTCCGGGACAGGGCTAACCTACGAGCAGTACTTC. V usage is TRBV4-1 and J usage is TRBJ2-7, with TRBD1 matching over 9 bases. The length of the CDR3 is 18 residues. V was pared by 2 bases and J by 2 bases, with 13 bases of the junction left unmatched. Germline V gene sequence: CDR1 MGHRA, CDR2 YSYEKL.